These 15 T cell receptor beta chains were all obtained from the same sample, sequenced in a study of OX40 agonist ivuxolimab in advanced cancers. Library preparation was by the immunoSEQ multiplex PCR assay. TCRdb obtained this table from immuneACCESS and retained in-frame rearrangements with V and J assigned. These tables miss some clones; where compared with another copy, unresolved V genes account for less than half of the shortfall, and the remainder is unexplained. Present in this sample are roughly 61,000 clones, 85% to 90% of which were seen just once. The ten top clones hold around 1.9% of the sample. The sample was CD4+ or CD8+ T cells sorted from blood, taken in a trial of the OX40 agonist ivuxolimab. The receptors stem from an adult with an advanced solid tumor such as melanoma, head and neck, liver or kidney cancer.

As concerns this clone: One end of the junction does not line up with germline, which may come from a read error. V and J are TRBV18 and TRBJ1-3; D gene uncertain. The CDR3 is made up of 14 amino acids. Germline CDR1 is KGHSH and CDR2 is LQKENI. The CDR3 spells CATSDNLGGNTIYF. CDR3 sequence (DNA): TGTGCCACCTCAGACAACCTCGGAGGAAACACCATATATTTT.

The rearrangement joins TRBV6-6 to TRBJ2-2; 8 nucleotides match TRBD2. Germline V gene sequence: CDR1 MNHNY, CDR2 SVGAGI (reference sequence). This CDR3 is 16 amino acids long. V trimming: 2 bases; J trimming: 0 bases; junction bases outside the gene matches: 2. The CDR3 nucleotides are TGTGCCAGCAGTTACGGGCGGGAGGCGAACACCGGGGAGCTGTTTTTT. Translated, it gives CASSYGREANTGELFF.

Here the CDR3 reads CASSLDLGGVGTEAFF. In DNA, the CDR3 is TGTGCCAGCAGCTTAGATCTAGGGGGCGTCGGCACTGAAGCTTTCTTT. The rearrangement joins TRBV7-2 to TRBJ1-1; the match to TRBD1 covers 7 bases. With V trimmed by 1 base and J by 4 bases, 9 bases remained unmatched. This CDR3 has 16 amino acids. The germline gives CDR1 SGHTA, CDR2 FQGNSA.

The rearrangement links TRBV19 to TRBJ1-3, with D uncertain. Between the trimmed V and J ends, which lost 7 bases and 2 bases, there was a span of 15 bases. CDR1 and CDR2 from the germline V gene are LNHDA and SQIVND (reference sequence). CDR3 size: 15 residues. The CDR3 DNA follows: TGTGCCAGTACCATGGGCATAGAGGCTGGAAACACCATATATTTT. This sequence encodes CASTMGIEAGNTIYF. Complete variable domain (other parts from reference TRBV19 and TRBJ1-3): DGGITQSPKYLFRKEGQNVTLSCEQNLNHDAMYWYRQDPGQGLRLIYYSQIVNDFQKGDIAEGYSVSREKKESFPLTVTSAQKNPTAFYLCASTMGIEAGNTIYFGEGSWLTVV.

The V call is TRBV29-1, the J call TRBJ2-1, with 10 bases fitting TRBD2. This CDR3 has 15 residues. Per the germline V gene, CDR1 is SQVTM and CDR2 is ANQGSEA. Losses at the gene ends were 0 bases for V and 4 bases for J; bases not matched to a gene: 3. The CDR3 nucleotides read TGCAGCGTTGAAGAATCTAGCGGGGGATACAATGAGCAGTTCTTC. Translation gives CSVEESSGGYNEQFF.

The genes are TRBV4-3 and TRBJ2-7; 16 positions agree with TRBD2. This CDR3 region has 18 residues. Trimming cost V 0 bases and J 2 bases; bases outside gene matches: 4. CDR1 LGHNA and CDR2 YSLEER come from the germline V gene. CDR3: CASSQDRGTSGRAYEQYF. The CDR3 DNA sequence: TGCGCCAGCAGCCAAGATCGAGGGACTAGCGGGAGGGCCTACGAGCAGTACTTC.

The chain employs TRBV5-6 and TRBJ1-5; D not certain. The CDR3 consists of 14 residues. The V gene lost 4 bases and the J gene lost 4 bases, with 12 bases spanning the gap. Germline-derived CDR1 and CDR2 are SGHDT and YYEEEE. CDR3 in amino acids: CASSPSLGNQPQHF. For the CDR3, the DNA is TGTGCCAGCAGCCCATCTTTGGGGAATCAGCCCCAGCATTTT.

The chain links TRBV5-4 to TRBJ2-4; D gene unclear. This CDR3 spans 15 amino acids. Looked up from germline, CDR1 is SGHNT and CDR2 is YYREEE (reference sequence). V was shortened by 5 bases and J by 8 bases, with 20 bases between the two germline ends. CDR3 amino acids: CASRSNSRAWDIQYF. Written as DNA, the CDR3 is TGTGCCAGCAGGTCTAACTCCCGGGCCTGGGACATTCAGTACTTC. Full variable domain (rest looked up from reference TRBV5-4 and TRBJ2-4): ETGVTQSPTHLIKTRGQQVTLRCSSQSGHNTVSWYQQALGQGPQFIFQYYREEENGRGNFPPRFSGLQFPNYSSELNVNALELDDSALYLCASRSNSRAWDIQYFGAGTRLSVL.

This chain uses TRBV21-1 with TRBJ2-2; the table's TRBD1 call for D was not verified on the DNA. TRBV21-1 represents a pseudogene. CDR3 length equals 17 residues. CDR3 residues: CASRDDTGSLNTGELFF. DNA for the CDR3: TGTGCCAGCAGGGACGACACAGGGTCCCTCAACACCGGGGAGCTGTTTTTT.

The chain is built from TRBV6-1 and TRBJ1-1; D unresolved. V was cut by 2 bases and J by 4 bases, with 11 bases left in between. The CDR3 contains 14 residues. In germline, CDR1 is MNHNS, CDR2 SASEGT. Here the CDR3 DNA reads TGTGCCAGCAGTGAACAGGCCCCGGGCACTGAAGCTTTCTTT. It codes for CASSEQAPGTEAFF.

V and J are TRBV10-3 and TRBJ1-1; D is unclear. The CDR3 contains 13 residues. V was pared by 6 bases and J by 1 base, with 9 bases between. Germline CDR1 ENHRY, CDR2 SYGVKD. The CDR3 DNA sequence: TGTGCCATCAGCAAGGACGGGAACACTGAAGCTTTCTTT. This sequence encodes CAISKDGNTEAFF.

CDR3 nucleotide sequence: TGTGCCAGCTCACCGGGACAGGTGAGCAATCAGCCCCAGCATTTT. Its protein product is CASSPGQVSNQPQHF. The chain uses TRBV18 and TRBJ1-5, with 8 bases that match TRBD1. The germline CDR1 and CDR2 sequences are KGHSH and LQKENI. CDR3 length: 15 amino acids. Trimming took 3 bases from V and 1 from J; bases not matched to a gene: 2.

This clone has a single count. The rearrangement joins TRBV6-1 to TRBJ1-2, with 7 bases lining up with TRBD1. J was trimmed by 4 bases and V by 5 bases; bases with no gene match: 10. This CDR3 spans 15 amino acids. Germline V gene sequence: CDR1 MNHNS, CDR2 SASEGT. The CDR3 loop reads CASSSYTQGSYGYTF. The CDR3 region has the DNA TGTGCCAGCAGTTCGTACACACAGGGGAGCTATGGCTACACCTTC.

The V gene is TRBV19, the J gene TRBJ2-3, with 7 bases identical to TRBD1. From germline, CDR1 is LNHDA and CDR2 SQIVND (reference sequence). The trim removed 11 bases at V and 0 bases at J, leaving 8 bases unmatched. CDR3 length equals 14 residues. Here the CDR3 reads CASTRGPSTDTQYF. The CDR3 nucleotides are TGTGCCTCCACAAGGGGGCCTAGCACAGATACGCAGTATTTT.

As to this clone: Sequence at one end of the junction differs from germline and may be a read error. The sample has other DNA sequences that encode this CDR3 too. The rearrangement links TRBV5-1 to TRBJ1-1; weak D call: TRBD1 (5 bases). In germline, CDR1 is SGHRS, CDR2 YFSETQ. The CDR3 totals 16 residues. CDR3 in DNA: TGCGCCAGTAGCTTATCCCCGGGACCTGGGGCCACTGAAGCTTTCTTT. Its translation is CASSLSPGPGATEAFF. Full variable domain (missing parts from reference TRBV5-1 and TRBJ1-1): KAGVTQTPRYLIKTRGQQVTLSCSPISGHRSVSWYQQTPGQGLQFLFEYFSETQRNKGNFPGRFSGRQFSNSRSEMNVSTLELGDSALYLCASSLSPGPGATEAFFGQGTRLTVV.